This T cell receptor beta chain derives from a study of blood T cell repertoires in COVID-19. Produced via immunoSEQ multiplex PCR; TCRdb's table is partial and in-frame only. In the table there are 250,000 to 400,000 clones, 90% of which are singletons. The Seattle patients, enrolled during active infection, were followed longitudinally. A single count supports this clone. The TCR was taken from a woman aged 30 to 39 with COVID-19, enrolled during active disease. Sequencing input: peripheral blood.

The DNA of the CDR3 is TGCAGCGTTGTTCGAGCGGGAGATTACGAGCAGTACTTC. Its protein is CSVVRAGDYEQYF. This chain uses TRBV29-1 with TRBJ2-7; TRBD2 agrees at 8 bases. This CDR3 has 13 residues. CDR1 SQVTM and CDR2 ANQGSEA come from the germline V gene. The V and J ends lost 4 bases and 4 bases, in that order; junction bases with no gene match: 6.